This T cell receptor (beta chain) was retrieved from a study of T-cell reconstitution after alpha-beta-depleted transplantation in children. Findings and limits, study-wide: About two months after transplant, alpha-beta T cells reportedly came from several hundred expanded graft clones. It was newly produced T cells that mostly accounted for T-cell counts and diversity one year after transplant. Surviving recipient T cells and thymic progenitors accounted for the high day-60 TCRbeta diversity observed in some patients.

This clonotype has ten or more counts. What it recognizes is unknown. Unique molecular identifiers were built into the TCRbeta library. TCRdb reprocessed the PCR reads via MiXCR and lists one record per CDR3 protein. The table records 400,000 to 550,000 distinct CDR3 sequences, over 9.5% of them present only once. This TCR came from a child aged 2-15 years with inherited bone marrow failure, due to receive a stem cell transplant. The sample consisted of PBMCs, taken before TCRalphabeta/CD19-depleted stem cell transplant.

In nucleotides, the CDR3 is TGCGCCAGCAGCTTCGGGTTGGGGACCGGGGAGCTGTTTTTT. Translation gives CASSFGLGTGELFF. The chain recombines TRBV5-1 with TRBJ2-2; D uncertain. The ends were cut back, 2 bases at V and 5 bases at J, with 10 bases in the middle. Germline CDR1 reads SGHRS; CDR2 reads YFSETQ. There are 14 residues in the CDR3.